This TCR beta chain is from a study of blood T cell repertoires in COVID-19. Study context: The samples span acute and convalescent COVID-19 from the United States, Italy and Spain. T cells, B-cell-depleted T cells, or PBMCs supplied cDNA or gDNA.

As processed by the authors: Reference gene primer amplification in the assay estimated nucleated cell counts. The protocol was immunoSEQ multiplex PCR, while the TCRdb copy is restricted to in-frame clones and leaves out a portion. The V and J calls and clone size were taken over from that table, and D and trimming were inferred from the DNA. The sample has roughly 130,000 clones; about three quarters are singletons. CDR3 length: 14 amino acids. The germline V gene has CDR1 SGHRS and CDR2 YFSETQ. The V gene lost 3 bases and the J gene lost 0 bases, with 7 bases spanning the gap. This TCR was sampled from a man at least 80 years old with acute or convalescent COVID-19. J is TRBJ1-3 and V is TRBV5-1, with D hard to call. The sample consisted of peripheral blood. CDR3 residues: CASSSPGSGNTIYF. The CDR3 bases are TGCGCCAGCAGCTCGCCGGGCTCTGGAAACACCATATATTTT.